These T cell receptor beta chains were read from a single sample in a study of identical twins. MiXCR, run by TCRdb on the 5' RACE reads, gives a single entry per CDR3 protein. The sample has approximately 500,000 distinct CDR3 sequences; approximately 24% are singletons. The same data also contributed to another study, on T cells expressing NK-cell markers.

Sequencing was done on a sample of CD4+ T cells sorted from blood. The receptors shown here come from a young woman in good health. CDR3s include the opening cysteine and the closing phenylalanine or tryptophan. A D gene is named only where the DNA matches it firmly. Clone size is stated in some rows and not others, as once, few, many or a class when expanded.

J	V	D	size	DNA	CDR3
TRBJ1-1	TRBV11-2	-	few	TGTGCCAGCAGCCCTCTCATCGGGGGGAACACTGAAGCTTTCTTT	CASSPLIGGNTEAFF
TRBJ1-6	TRBV7-2	TRBD1	-	TGTGCCAGCAGCTTCGGCAACAGGGGGTACTCACCCCTCCACTTT	CASSFGNRGYSPLHF
TRBJ2-7	TRBV12-3/TRBV12-4	TRBD1	few	TGTGCCAGCAGTCCCCCGGGACAGGGGAGCAAAAAGTACTTC	CASSPPGQGSKKYF
TRBJ2-7	TRBV11-2	TRBD2	-	TGTGCCAGCAGCTTACAAATCCCCCCGACTAGCGGGAGAGAGATCGAGCAGTACTTC	CASSLQIPPTSGREIEQYF
TRBJ2-7	TRBV3-1	-	many	TGTGCCAGCAGCCTCGGTCCCGAGCAGTACTTC	CASSLGPEQYF
TRBJ1-1	TRBV7-2	-	-	TGTGCCAGCAGCCAGGCAAGGGTTCTAGCTTTCTTT	CASSQARVLAFF
TRBJ2-1	TRBV11-3	TRBD2	-	TGTGCCAGCAGCTTACTAGCGGGAGTTTCCTATGAGCAGTTCTTC	CASSLLAGVSYEQFF
TRBJ2-1	TRBV5-1	TRBD2	few	TGCGCCAGCAGCCCTGGGGGGACTAGCGGGGGGCCCTCCTACAATGAGCAGTTCTTC	CASSPGGTSGGPSYNEQFF
TRBJ2-1	TRBV27	-	-	TGTGCCAGCAGTTCCTTTTCCTCAATCTCCTACAATGAGCAGTTCTTC	CASSSFSSISYNEQFF
TRBJ2-1	TRBV29-1	-	few	TGCAGCGTTCAGACAGGACAGCAGTTCTTC	CSVQTGQQFF
TRBJ2-5	TRBV5-1	TRBD2	few	TGCACCAGCAGCTTGGATAGCGGGGAGACTAGGGAGTACTTC	CTSSLDSGETREYF
TRBJ2-3	TRBV29-1	-	few	TGCAGCGTTGTCCGGCGAACAGATACGCAGTATTTT	CSVVRRTDTQYF
TRBJ2-2	TRBV5-1	TRBD1	many	TGCGCCAGCAGCACGGACAGGGGGCGGACCGGGGAGCTGTTTTTT	CASSTDRGRTGELFF
TRBJ2-1	TRBV20-1	-	once	TGCAGTGCTAGAGAGGGAGCGGGCGGGCAGTTCTTC	CSAREGAGGQFF
TRBJ1-2	TRBV12-3/TRBV12-4	-	few	TGTGCCAGCAGTCCCCAACGGGACTTAGGGGGCTACACCTTC	CASSPQRDLGGYTF
TRBJ2-3	TRBV5-4	TRBD2	few	TGTGCCAGCAGCTTGGGGAACGGGGGGGCCGAAGATACGCAGTATTTT	CASSLGNGGAEDTQYF
TRBJ2-1	TRBV6-2/TRBV6-3	TRBD2	-	TGTGCCAGCAGCACTTCACTAGCGGGAGCCCACAATGAGCAGTTCTTC	CASSTSLAGAHNEQFF
TRBJ1-6	TRBV3-1	-	-	TGTGCCAGCAGGGCTAGAGCGGTTCGGAATTCACCCCTCCACTTT	CASRARAVRNSPLHF
TRBJ1-2	TRBV20-1	-	few	TGCAGTGCCCCCGGAAGGGCCAACTATGGCTACACCTTC	CSAPGRANYGYTF
TRBJ1-1	TRBV5-1	TRBD1	-	TGCGCCAGCAGCCTAGGGACAGTCCTAAACACTGAAGCTTTCTTT	CASSLGTVLNTEAFF
TRBJ2-5	TRBV20-1	-	few	TGCAGTGCCGTTCTTCCATCGACCCAGTACTTC	CSAVLPSTQYF
TRBJ2-1	TRBV6-2/TRBV6-3	-	few	TGTGCCAGCAGTTGGGTACATGAGCAGTTCTTC	CASSWVHEQFF
TRBJ1-1	TRBV6-2/TRBV6-3	-	-	TGTGCCAGCAGTTACTCGAGGGGTATCCCTGAAGCTTTCTTT	CASSYSRGIPEAFF
TRBJ2-1	TRBV6-1	-	-	TGTGCCACCCACAGGAGCTCCTACAATGAGCAGTTCTTC	CATHRSSYNEQFF
TRBJ1-1	TRBV12-3/TRBV12-4	-	-	TGTGCCAGCTTAGATAGGGCGGGAGCTTTCTTT	CASLDRAGAFF
TRBJ2-7	TRBV9	-	few	TGTGCCAGCAGCCTAAGACAGGATAATTACGAGCAGTACTTC	CASSLRQDNYEQYF
TRBJ2-3	TRBV12-3/TRBV12-4	TRBD2	-	TGTGCCAGCAGAGATCTTCGCGGGAGGAGCACAGATACGCAGTATTTT	CASRDLRGRSTDTQYF
TRBJ2-1	TRBV29-1	-	few	TGCAGCGTTGAAGGGGGGACTGACTCCTACAATGAGCAGTTCTTC	CSVEGGTDSYNEQFF
TRBJ2-3	TRBV4-2	TRBD2	few	TGTGCCAGCAGCCAAGTGACTAGCAGATTCACAGATACGCAGTATTTT	CASSQVTSRFTDTQYF
TRBJ2-7	TRBV6-5	-	few	TGTGCCAGCAGTTATGCTGGGACCGAGCAGTACTTC	CASSYAGTEQYF
TRBJ2-5	TRBV20-1	-	many	TGCAGTGCTCCAGAGACCCAGTACTTC	CSAPETQYF
TRBJ2-2	TRBV20-1	TRBD1	few	TGCAGTGCCACCGGGACAGGGTTCACCGGGGAGCTGTTTTTT	CSATGTGFTGELFF
TRBJ1-2	TRBV7-9	-	-	TGTGCCAGCAGTCGGGGGCAATATGGCTACACCTTC	CASSRGQYGYTF
TRBJ2-1	TRBV7-2	TRBD1	-	TGTGCCAGCAGCTCGGACAGGGGGCCCTACAATGAGCAGTTCTTC	CASSSDRGPYNEQFF
TRBJ2-5	TRBV20-1	TRBD2	many	TGCAGTGCCGGCCTACTAGCGGGGAGTGGGACCCAGTACTTC	CSAGLLAGSGTQYF
TRBJ2-1	TRBV19	TRBD1	-	TGTGCCAGTAGTATGAGGGACAGCTTAAGGTTCTTC	CASSMRDSLRFF
TRBJ2-1	TRBV15	TRBD2	-	TGTGCCACCAGCAGAGATCTGGGCGGGGGACGATCCTCCTACAATGAGCAGTTCTTC	CATSRDLGGGRSSYNEQFF
TRBJ1-1	TRBV20-1	TRBD1	-	TGCAGTGCTGCGACAGGGGTGGGCACTGAAGCTTTCTTT	CSAATGVGTEAFF
TRBJ2-7	TRBV12-3/TRBV12-4	TRBD2	few	TGTGCCAGCACCGGACTAGCGGGCTCCTACGAGCAGTACTTC	CASTGLAGSYEQYF
TRBJ1-1	TRBV5-1	-	-	TGCGCCAGCAGCGGTGAGAGTTACACTGAAGCTTTCTTT	CASSGESYTEAFF
TRBJ2-3	TRBV6-2/TRBV6-3	-	few	TGTGCCAGCAGCCGGCCCCGGGACACAGATACGCAGTATTTT	CASSRPRDTDTQYF
TRBJ2-7	TRBV9	-	-	TGTGCCAGCAGCGGCCCCCTCAGCGGTCCCTACGAGCAGTACTTC	CASSGPLSGPYEQYF
TRBJ2-7	TRBV3-1	-	few	TGTGCCAGCAGCCAACACGGAGGGAAGGGAGGTGAGCAGTACTTC	CASSQHGGKGGEQYF
TRBJ2-1	TRBV6-1	-	-	TGTGCCAGCAGGTCTCAGACCTACAATGAGCAGTTCTTC	CASRSQTYNEQFF
TRBJ1-6	TRBV4-2	-	-	TGTGCCAGCAGCCAAGGAAGGGCGGGGCCCCTCCACTTT	CASSQGRAGPLHF
TRBJ1-1	TRBV20-1	-	few	TGCAGTGCGTGGGACCGCCACACTGAAGCTTTCTTT	CSAWDRHTEAFF
TRBJ2-2	TRBV29-1	-	few	TGCAGCGCCGGACGGGGCAGCGACCGTGGGGAGCTGTTTTTT	CSAGRGSDRGELFF
TRBJ2-7	TRBV14	TRBD1	-	TGTGCCAGCAGCCAGAGGCCGGGACAGGGATCCTACGAGCAGTACTTC	CASSQRPGQGSYEQYF
TRBJ1-1	TRBV9	-	-	TGTGCCAGCAGCGTAGGGAGGGGCGCGACTGAAGCTTTCTTT	CASSVGRGATEAFF
TRBJ1-1	TRBV7-2	-	few	TGTGCCAGCCCTGTACAGGGGAACACTGAAGCTTTCTTT	CASPVQGNTEAFF
TRBJ2-7	TRBV7-2	-	few	TGTGCCAGCAGCCGGTTTCGGGGTGGGACCTACGAGCAGTACTTC	CASSRFRGGTYEQYF
TRBJ2-5	TRBV11-2	TRBD1	once	TGTGCCAGCAGCTTCACCGGGACAGGGGAGAAGACCCAGTACTTC	CASSFTGTGEKTQYF
TRBJ1-2	TRBV10-3	-	few	TGTGCCACCCAGGGCGATGGCTACACCTTC	CATQGDGYTF
TRBJ2-7	TRBV2	-	-	TGTGCCAGCAGGGATTTGACGGCTTCCTACGAGCAGTACTTC	CASRDLTASYEQYF
TRBJ2-7	TRBV10-3	-	-	TGTGCCATCAGTGACCACCCCTTAACCTACGAGCAGTACTTC	CAISDHPLTYEQYF